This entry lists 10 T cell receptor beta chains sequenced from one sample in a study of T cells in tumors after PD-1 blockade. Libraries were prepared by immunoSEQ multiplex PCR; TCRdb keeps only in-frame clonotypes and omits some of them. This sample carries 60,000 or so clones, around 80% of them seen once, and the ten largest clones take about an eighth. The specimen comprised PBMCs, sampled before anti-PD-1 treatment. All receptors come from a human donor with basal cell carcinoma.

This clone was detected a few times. As DNA, the CDR3 is TGTGCCAGCGGGCGGGGGGGCATACAAGAGACCCAGTACTTC. Protein sequence: CASGRGGIQETQYF. J is TRBJ2-5 and V is TRBV2; the match to TRBD2 covers 9 bases. In germline, CDR1 is SNHLY, CDR2 FYNNEI. The CDR3 totals 14 residues. V was clipped by 8 bases and J by 2 bases; unmatched bases: 6.

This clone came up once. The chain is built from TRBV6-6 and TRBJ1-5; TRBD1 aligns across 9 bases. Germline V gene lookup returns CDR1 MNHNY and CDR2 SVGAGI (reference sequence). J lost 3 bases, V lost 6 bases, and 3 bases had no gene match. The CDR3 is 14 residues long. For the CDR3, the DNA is TGTGCCAGCAGGACACAGGGGGCCAATCAGCCCCAGCATTTT. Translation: CASRTQGANQPQHF.

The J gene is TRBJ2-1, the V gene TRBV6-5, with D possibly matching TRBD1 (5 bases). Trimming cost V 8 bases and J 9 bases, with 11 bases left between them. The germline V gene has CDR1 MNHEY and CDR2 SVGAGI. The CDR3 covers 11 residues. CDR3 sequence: CASGWGREQFF. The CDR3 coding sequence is TGTGCCAGCGGGTGGGGCCGTGAGCAGTTCTTC.

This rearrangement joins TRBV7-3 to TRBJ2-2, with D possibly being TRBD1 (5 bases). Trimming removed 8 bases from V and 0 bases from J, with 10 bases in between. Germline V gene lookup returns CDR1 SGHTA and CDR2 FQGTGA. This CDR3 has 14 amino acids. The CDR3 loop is CASARQPNTGELFF. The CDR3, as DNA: TGTGCCAGCGCGCGACAGCCGAACACCGGGGAGCTGTTTTTT.

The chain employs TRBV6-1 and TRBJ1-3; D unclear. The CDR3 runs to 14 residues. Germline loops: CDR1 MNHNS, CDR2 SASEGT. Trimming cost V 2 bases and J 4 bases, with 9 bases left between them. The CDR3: CASSETPEGNTIYF. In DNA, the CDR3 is TGTGCCAGCAGTGAAACCCCCGAAGGAAACACCATATATTTT.

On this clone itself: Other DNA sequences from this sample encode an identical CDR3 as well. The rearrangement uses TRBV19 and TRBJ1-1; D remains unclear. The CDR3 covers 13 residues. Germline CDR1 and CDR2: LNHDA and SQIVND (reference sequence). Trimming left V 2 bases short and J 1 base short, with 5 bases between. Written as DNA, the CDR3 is TGTGCCAGTAGTATATTAAGGAACACTGAAGCTTTCTTT. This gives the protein CASSILRNTEAFF.

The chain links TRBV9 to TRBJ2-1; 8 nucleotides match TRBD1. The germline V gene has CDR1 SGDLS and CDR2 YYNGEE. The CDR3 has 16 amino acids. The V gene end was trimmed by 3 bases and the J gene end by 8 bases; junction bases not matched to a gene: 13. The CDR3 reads CASSGLSGTGFDEQFF. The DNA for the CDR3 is TGTGCCAGCAGCGGTTTATCCGGGACAGGCTTCGATGAGCAGTTCTTC.

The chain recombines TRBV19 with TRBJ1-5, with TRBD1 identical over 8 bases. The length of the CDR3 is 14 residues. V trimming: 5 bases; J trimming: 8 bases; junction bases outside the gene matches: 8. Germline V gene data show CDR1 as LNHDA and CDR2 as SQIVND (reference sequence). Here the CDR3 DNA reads TGTGCCAGTAGTGACAGGGGAGGAAGTAAGCCCCAGCATTTT. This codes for CASSDRGGSKPQHF.

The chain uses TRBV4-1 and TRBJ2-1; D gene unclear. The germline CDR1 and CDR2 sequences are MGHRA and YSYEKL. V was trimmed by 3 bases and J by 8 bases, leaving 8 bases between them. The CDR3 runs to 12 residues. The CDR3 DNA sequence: TGCGCCAGCAGCCACCCGAGTTATGAGCAGTTCTTC. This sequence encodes CASSHPSYEQFF.

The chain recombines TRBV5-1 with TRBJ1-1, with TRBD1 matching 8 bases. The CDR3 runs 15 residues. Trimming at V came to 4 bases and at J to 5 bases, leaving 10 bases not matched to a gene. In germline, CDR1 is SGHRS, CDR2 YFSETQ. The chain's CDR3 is CASSRIQGGRTEAFF. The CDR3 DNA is TGCGCCAGCAGCCGTATACAGGGGGGGAGGACTGAAGCTTTCTTT. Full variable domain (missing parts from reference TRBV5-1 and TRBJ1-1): KAGVTQTPRYLIKTRGQQVTLSCSPISGHRSVSWYQQTPGQGLQFLFEYFSETQRNKGNFPGRFSGRQFSNSRSEMNVSTLELGDSALYLCASSRIQGGRTEAFFGQGTRLTVV.